Each of the 7 T cell receptor beta chains below was sequenced from the same sample in a study of molecular identifiers for immune sequencing clone quantification. TCRdb re-analysed the PCR reads in MiXCR, keeping a single row per CDR3 protein. This table holds a few hundred thousand distinct CDR3 sequences, around 23% found once. Source material: naive CD8+ T cells from blood, with Jurkat cell RNA spiked in. Subset indicated: FACS-sorted CD8+CD4-CCR7+CD45RA+ naive T cells. These receptors all stem from a human donor in good health. Some libraries in this study had Jurkat cell RNA spiked in.

This chain joins TRBV12-3 or TRBV12-4 and TRBJ1-2; no firm D call. V was pared by 5 bases and J by 0 bases, with 16 bases between. The CDR3 runs to 16 residues. The CDR3 bases are TGTGCCAGCAGTCTGACACGGATAGATACTAACTATGGCTACACCTTC. Its translation: CASSLTRIDTNYGYTF.

This clonotype turned up a few times. This chain connects TRBV7-9 to TRBJ2-3; D is undetermined. The germline V and J ends were trimmed by 2 bases and 0 bases, with 9 bases remaining between them. Germline V gene data show CDR1 as SEHNR and CDR2 as FQNEAQ (reference sequence). The length of the CDR3 is 15 residues. Here the CDR3 DNA reads TGTGCCAGCAGCTTAATAATCGGGAGCACAGATACGCAGTATTTT. The encoded protein is CASSLIIGSTDTQYF. Complete variable domain (other parts from reference TRBV7-9 and TRBJ2-3): DTGVSQNPRHKITKRGQNVTFRCDPISEHNRLYWYRQTLGQGPEFLTYFQNEAQLEKSRLLSDRFSAERPKGSFSTLEIQRTEQGDSAMYLCASSLIIGSTDTQYFGPGTRLTVL.

For this clonotype: One end of the junction is discordant with germline, which a read error may explain. The CDR3 here is CASSHGPLYGQYF. CDR3 DNA: TGTGCCAGTAGTCACGGGCCCTTATACGGGCAGTACTTC. This chain uses TRBV19 with TRBJ2-7; D remains ambiguous. CDR1 is LNHDA and CDR2 is SQIVND in the germline V gene (reference sequence). The length of the CDR3 is 13 residues.

In the case of this clonotype: The junction departs from germline at one end; a sequencing error may be responsible. The chain employs TRBV6-5 and TRBJ2-1; D may match TRBD1 or TRBD2 (5 bases each). The CDR3 is made up of 15 amino acids. Germline loops: CDR1 MNHEY, CDR2 SVGAGI. CDR3 coding DNA: TGTGCCGGCAGCGTGGGACGGAGCTCCTACAATGAGCAGTTCTTC. Its protein product is CAGSVGRSSYNEQFF.

In its sample, this clonotype was seen many times. The chain carries TRBV7-9 and TRBJ2-3; D might be TRBD1 (5 bases). Trimming removed 1 base from V and 4 bases from J, with 12 bases in between. CDR1 is SEHNR, CDR2 FQNEAQ, per germline (reference sequence). This CDR3 has 15 amino acids. The CDR3 nucleotides are TGTGCCAGCAGCTTAGAGCTGGGGCCCCCAGATACGCAGTATTTT. Translating gives CASSLELGPPDTQYF.

This clonotype has only a few counts. The genes are TRBV5-4 and TRBJ2-3, with D possibly TRBD2 on 5 matching bases. Deletions cut 0 bases from V and 0 bases from J, with 11 bases between. Looked up from germline, CDR1 is SGHNT and CDR2 is YYREEE (reference sequence). The CDR3 runs to 16 residues. The DNA of the CDR3 is TGTGCCAGCAGCTTGGGTTCTAGCTTAAGCACAGATACGCAGTATTTT. Translation gives CASSLGSSLSTDTQYF.

In regard to this clonotype: The CDR3 does not end in the conserved phenylalanine or tryptophan, so this is likely a read error. The rearrangement links TRBV28 to TRBJ2-3; 7 nucleotides match TRBD2. Germline V gene data show CDR1 as MDHEN and CDR2 as SYDVKM. The CDR3 consists of 15 residues. Trimming took 3 bases from V and 2 from J; bases not matched to a gene: 5. CDR3 bases: TGTGCCAGCAGTTTGTCAGCGGGGCTCACAGATACGCAGTATCTT. Its protein is CASSLSAGLTDTQYL.